This T cell receptor (beta chain) was captured in a study of T cell responses to AZD1222 COVID-19 vaccine. Whole-study context: Second-dose timings of about 4 or about 12 weeks were pooled.

The protocol was immunoSEQ multiplex PCR, while the TCRdb copy is restricted to in-frame clones and leaves out a portion. The sample consists of 70,000 to 90,000 clones, approximately 82% of them appearing once. With 5 bases removed from V and 2 bases from J, the gap between germline ends came to 9 bases. The length of the CDR3 is 13 residues. Germline V gives CDR1 SEHNR, CDR2 FQNEAQ (reference sequence). This TCR derives from an adult in good health. The chain joins TRBV7-9 to TRBJ1-2, with D maybe TRBD1 (5 bases). This material consisted of peripheral blood, taken on day 0 of AZD1222 vaccination. The CDR3 sequence: CASSPDRNYGYTF. The CDR3 bases are TGTGCCAGCAGCCCCGACAGAAACTATGGCTACACCTTC.